This T cell receptor (beta chain) was sequenced for a study of cytomegalovirus exposure and HLA in healthy donors. Whole-study findings and limits: Presence/absence analyses supposed approximately even sequencing depth among donors.

The PCR contained 60 Vbeta and 13 Jbeta primers. The protocol was immunoSEQ multiplex PCR, while the TCRdb copy is restricted to in-frame clones and leaves out a portion. The sample lists about 160,000 clones; 65% to 80% were seen once. Worth noting for this clone: No antigen is known for it.

All donors participated as healthy donors of bone marrow. Sequencing was carried out using PBMCs. The TCR sequence derives from a woman aged 45-65 years in good health and CMV-seropositive.

CDR3 in DNA: TGTGCCAGCAGCCCCTTTGGGACAGCTTATGAAGCTTTCTTT. Amino acid sequence: CASSPFGTAYEAFF. The V call is TRBV2, the J call TRBJ1-1, with 7 bases lining up with TRBD1. Germline loops: CDR1 SNHLY, CDR2 FYNNEI. This CDR3 has 14 residues. With 6 bases clipped from V and 7 bases from J, the junction kept 11 bases outside the gene matches.